Following are 12 T cell receptor beta chains from one sample sequenced in a study of T cells after yellow fever vaccination (dated 2019 in TCRdb). Libraries were made using 5' RACE. These reads were obtained on an Illumina NovaSeq 6000. The public reads were quality trimmed at Q25 with fastp and then assembled into clones with MiXCR by TCRdb, keeping productive beta chains. CDR3 protein sequences are deduplicated, and each keeps its most common genes and DNA. Here the sample has 300,000 to 350,000 distinct CDR3 sequences; 3% to 4.5% occur a single time. 20% to 25% of the sample goes to the ten largest clones. The treatment or condition label corresponds to: live attenuated yellow fever vaccine strain. The sequencing here drew on PBMCs, taken 5 days after the yellow fever booster vaccination. All receptors derive from a man younger than 35 who received the YFV17D yellow fever vaccine.

This clonotype was recorded a few times. The V gene is TRBV15, the J gene TRBJ1-5; D is unresolved. This CDR3 region has 12 residues. Trimming pared 4 bases from V and 4 bases from J, leaving 5 bases between. Germline lookup yields CDR1 LNHNV and CDR2 YYDKDF (reference sequence). The CDR3 bases are TGTGCCACCAGCACAGAGAATCAGCCCCAGCATTTT. Translation: CATSTENQPQHF.

J is TRBJ1-1 and V is TRBV20-1, with D unclear. CDR3 length: 13 amino acids. V lost 0 bases and J 0 bases, leaving 5 bases between the germline ends. Germline V CDR1 and CDR2: DFQATT, SNEGSKA (reference sequence). The CDR3 is CSARDVVNTEAFF. The CDR3 coding sequence is TGCAGTGCTAGAGATGTGGTGAACACTGAAGCTTTCTTT.

This clonotype was counted at least ten times. The CDR3 loop is CATSRDGVGAIYNEQFF. The CDR3 nucleotides read TGTGCCACCAGCAGAGATGGTGTGGGGGCTATCTACAATGAGCAGTTCTTC. The rearrangement joins TRBV15 to TRBJ2-1, with D possibly being TRBD1 (6 bases). The CDR3 totals 17 residues. Per the germline V gene, CDR1 is LNHNV and CDR2 is YYDKDF (reference sequence). V lost 0 bases and J 3 bases, leaving 15 bases between the germline ends. The entire variable domain, with the rest obtained from reference TRBV15 and TRBJ2-1, is as follows: DAMVIQNPRYQVTQFGKPVTLSCSQTLNHNVMYWYQQKSSQAPKLLFHYYDKDFNNEADTPDNFQSRRPNTSFCFLDIRSPGLGDTAMYLCATSRDGVGAIYNEQFFGPGTRLTVL.

The gene calls are TRBV28 and TRBJ1-2; D is uncertain. The CDR3 totals 11 residues. The germline V and J ends were trimmed by 4 bases and 4 bases, with 4 bases remaining between them. Germline V lookup: CDR1 MDHEN, CDR2 SYDVKM. The CDR3 region is CASSSVYGYTF. CDR3 bases: TGTGCCAGCAGTTCAGTCTATGGCTACACCTTC.

V and J are TRBV10-3 and TRBJ1-3; D is ambiguous. V lost 11 bases and J lost 1, with 9 bases in between. CDR1 is ENHRY, CDR2 SYGVKD, per germline. This CDR3 comprises 12 residues. The CDR3 nucleotides read TGTGCCCTCGAGGGATCTGGAAACACCATATATTTT. It is translated as CALEGSGNTIYF.

This clonotype was seen a few times. This chain uses TRBV27 with TRBJ1-6; 9 bases agree with TRBD1. The germline CDR1 and CDR2 sequences are MNHEY and SMNVEV (reference sequence). The CDR3 runs 13 residues. After removal of 8 bases from V and 6 bases from J, the junction contained 2 bases not matched to a gene. CDR3 sequence (DNA): TGTGCCAGCGGGACAGGGATTAATTCACCCCTCCACTTT. It yields the protein CASGTGINSPLHF.

This clonotype was counted many times. V and J are TRBV11-2 and TRBJ2-1; D is tentatively TRBD1 or TRBD2 (5 bases each). From germline, CDR1 is SGHAT and CDR2 FQNNGV. The V gene lost 6 bases and the J gene lost 10 bases, with 28 bases spanning the gap. The CDR3 is made up of 17 amino acids. CDR3 in DNA: TGTGCCAGCAGTTACTACTACTTAGGGACGGTGAATAAGGAGCAGTTCTTC. The encoded protein is CASSYYYLGTVNKEQFF.

This clonotype was seen ten or more times. In nucleotides, the CDR3 is TGTGCCAGCAGTTACGAACCAAATGAGCAGTTCTTC. As protein: CASSYEPNEQFF. The rearrangement joins TRBV28 to TRBJ2-1; D uncertain. Trimming took 4 bases from V and 7 from J, leaving 8 bases between them. The CDR3 consists of 12 residues. Germline lookup yields CDR1 MDHEN and CDR2 SYDVKM.

This sequence joins TRBV28 and TRBJ2-2; D gene unclear. The CDR3 runs 13 residues. Germline CDR1 reads MDHEN; CDR2 reads SYDVKM. V was pared by 3 bases and J by 7 bases, with 9 bases between. CDR3 sequence (DNA): TGTGCCAGCAGTTTCCGGACGGGCGGGGAGCTGTTTTTT. The encoded protein is CASSFRTGGELFF.

This clonotype was seen more than once but under ten times. V usage is TRBV29-1 and J usage is TRBJ2-3; the D gene is possibly TRBD2 (6 bases). Trimming left V 0 bases short and J 6 bases short, with 13 bases between. Germline V gives CDR1 SQVTM, CDR2 ANQGSEA. This CDR3 contains 14 residues. The CDR3, as DNA: TGCAGCGTTGAAGATCCTGCGGGGAGTGATACGCAGTATTTT. It specifies CSVEDPAGSDTQYF.

This clonotype has ten or more counts. Here the CDR3 DNA reads TGCGCCAGCAGCTTCAATGGCCCGTATCAAGAGACCCAGTACTTC. Translating gives CASSFNGPYQETQYF. V gene TRBV5-1 combines with J gene TRBJ2-5; no clear D. V gave up 2 bases and J gave up 2 bases, with 13 bases separating them. CDR1 is SGHRS and CDR2 is YFSETQ in the germline V gene. This CDR3 contains 15 residues.

In nucleotides, the CDR3 is TGCGCCAGCAGCTTGGTCGTGGTTGGGGCCTTGGTGGGCACTGAAGCTTTCTTT. This codes for CASSLVVVGALVGTEAFF. The genes are TRBV5-1 and TRBJ1-1; D possibly corresponds to TRBD1 (5 bases). The CDR3 extends over 18 amino acids. CDR1 and CDR2 from the germline V gene are SGHRS and YFSETQ. V lost 0 bases to trimming and J lost 4 bases, with 22 bases between them.